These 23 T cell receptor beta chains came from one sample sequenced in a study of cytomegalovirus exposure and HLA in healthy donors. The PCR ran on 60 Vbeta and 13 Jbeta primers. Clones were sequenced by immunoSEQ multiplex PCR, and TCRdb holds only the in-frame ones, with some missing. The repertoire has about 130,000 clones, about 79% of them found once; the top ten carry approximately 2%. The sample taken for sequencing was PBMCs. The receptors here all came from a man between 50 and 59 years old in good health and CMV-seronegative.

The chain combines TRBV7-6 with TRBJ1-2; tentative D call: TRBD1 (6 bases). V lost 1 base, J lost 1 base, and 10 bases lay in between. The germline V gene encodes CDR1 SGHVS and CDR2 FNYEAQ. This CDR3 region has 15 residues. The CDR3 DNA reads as TGTGCCAGCAGCTTAGACAGGGCGCTTAACTATGGCTACACCTTC. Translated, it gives CASSLDRALNYGYTF.

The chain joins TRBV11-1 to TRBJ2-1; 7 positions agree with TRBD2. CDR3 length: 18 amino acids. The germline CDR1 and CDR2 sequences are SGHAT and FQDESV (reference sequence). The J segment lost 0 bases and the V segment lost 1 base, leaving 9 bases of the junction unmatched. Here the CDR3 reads CASSLVGRGESSYNEQFF. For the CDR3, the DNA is TGTGCCAGCAGCTTAGTAGGGAGGGGAGAGAGCTCCTACAATGAGCAGTTCTTC.

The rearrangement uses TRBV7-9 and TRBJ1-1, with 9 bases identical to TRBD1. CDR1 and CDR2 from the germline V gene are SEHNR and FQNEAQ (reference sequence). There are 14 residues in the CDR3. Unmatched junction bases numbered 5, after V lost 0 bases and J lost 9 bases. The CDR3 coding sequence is TGTGCCAGCAGCTTAGCTTCGGGACAGGGCCAAGCTTTCTTT. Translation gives CASSLASGQGQAFF.

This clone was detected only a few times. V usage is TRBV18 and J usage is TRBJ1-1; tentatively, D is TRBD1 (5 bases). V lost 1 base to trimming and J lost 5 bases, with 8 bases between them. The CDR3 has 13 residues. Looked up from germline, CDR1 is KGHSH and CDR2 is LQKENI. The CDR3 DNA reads TGTGCCAGCTCACCACGACAGCTGACTGAAGCTTTCTTT. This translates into CASSPRQLTEAFF.

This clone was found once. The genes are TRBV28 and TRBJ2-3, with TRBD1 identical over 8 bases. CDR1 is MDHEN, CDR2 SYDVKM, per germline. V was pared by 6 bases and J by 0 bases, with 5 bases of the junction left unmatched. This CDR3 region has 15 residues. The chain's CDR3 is CASSPGTGSTDTQYF. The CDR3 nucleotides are TGTGCCAGCAGCCCCGGGACAGGAAGCACAGATACGCAGTATTTT. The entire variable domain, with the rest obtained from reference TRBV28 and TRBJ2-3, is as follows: DVKVTQSSRYLVKRTGEKVFLECVQDMDHENMFWYRQDPGLGLRLIYFSYDVKMKEKGDIPEGYSVSREKKERFSLILESASTNQTSMYLCASSPGTGSTDTQYFGPGTRLTVL.

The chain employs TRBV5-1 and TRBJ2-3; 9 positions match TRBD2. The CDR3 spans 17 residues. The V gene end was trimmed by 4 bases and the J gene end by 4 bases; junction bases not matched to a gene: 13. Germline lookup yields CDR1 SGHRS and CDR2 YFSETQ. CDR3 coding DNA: TGCGCCAGCAGCCCGAGTAGTAGGACTAGCGTCCCAGATACGCAGTATTTT. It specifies CASSPSSRTSVPDTQYF.

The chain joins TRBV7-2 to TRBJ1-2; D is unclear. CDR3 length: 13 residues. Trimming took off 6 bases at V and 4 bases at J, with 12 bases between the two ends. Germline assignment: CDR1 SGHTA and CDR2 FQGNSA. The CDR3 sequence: CASSPRGLYGYTF. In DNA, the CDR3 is TGTGCCAGCAGTCCCCGTGGGCTCTATGGCTACACCTTC.

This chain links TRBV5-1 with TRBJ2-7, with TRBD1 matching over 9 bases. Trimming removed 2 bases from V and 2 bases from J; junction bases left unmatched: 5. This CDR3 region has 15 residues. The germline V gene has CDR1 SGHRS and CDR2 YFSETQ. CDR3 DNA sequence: TGCGCCAGCAGCTTAACGGGACAGGGAACCTACGAGCAGTACTTC. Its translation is CASSLTGQGTYEQYF.

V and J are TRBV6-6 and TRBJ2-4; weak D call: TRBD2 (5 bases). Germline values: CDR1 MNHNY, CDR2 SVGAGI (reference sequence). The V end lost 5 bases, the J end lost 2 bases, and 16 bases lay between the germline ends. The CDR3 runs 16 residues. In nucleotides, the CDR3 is TGTGCCAGCAGTGCATACAGAGCCGGGACCAAAAACATTCAGTACTTC. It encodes CASSAYRAGTKNIQYF.

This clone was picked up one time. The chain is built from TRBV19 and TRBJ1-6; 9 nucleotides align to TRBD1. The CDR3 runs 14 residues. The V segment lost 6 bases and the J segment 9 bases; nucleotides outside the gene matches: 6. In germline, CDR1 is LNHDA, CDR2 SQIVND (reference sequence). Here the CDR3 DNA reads TGTGCCAGTAGCGGGACAGGGATGTTTTCACCCCTCCACTTT. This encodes CASSGTGMFSPLHF. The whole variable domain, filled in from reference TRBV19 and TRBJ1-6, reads DGGITQSPKYLFRKEGQNVTLSCEQNLNHDAMYWYRQDPGQGLRLIYYSQIVNDFQKGDIAEGYSVSREKKESFPLTVTSAQKNPTAFYLCASSGTGMFSPLHFGNGTRLTVT.

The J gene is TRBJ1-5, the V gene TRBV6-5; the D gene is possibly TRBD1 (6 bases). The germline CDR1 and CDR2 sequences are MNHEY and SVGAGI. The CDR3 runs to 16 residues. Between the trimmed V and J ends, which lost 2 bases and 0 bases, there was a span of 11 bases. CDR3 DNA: TGTGCCAGCAGTTACGGGGACATCAATAGCAATCAGCCCCAGCATTTT. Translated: CASSYGDINSNQPQHF.

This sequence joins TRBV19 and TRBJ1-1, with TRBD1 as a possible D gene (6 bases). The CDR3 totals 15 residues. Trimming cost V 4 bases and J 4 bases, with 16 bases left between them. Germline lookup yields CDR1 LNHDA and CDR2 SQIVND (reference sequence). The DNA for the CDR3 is TGTGCCAGTAGTAGGGGGCAGAGGGGACCCACTGAAGCTTTCTTT. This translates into CASSRGQRGPTEAFF.

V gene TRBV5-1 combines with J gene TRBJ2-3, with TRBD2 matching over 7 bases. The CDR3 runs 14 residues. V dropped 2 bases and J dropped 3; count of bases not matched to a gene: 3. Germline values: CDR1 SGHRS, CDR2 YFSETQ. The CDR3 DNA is TGCGCCAGCAGCTTAAGCGGGGAAACAGATACGCAGTATTTT. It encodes CASSLSGETDTQYF.

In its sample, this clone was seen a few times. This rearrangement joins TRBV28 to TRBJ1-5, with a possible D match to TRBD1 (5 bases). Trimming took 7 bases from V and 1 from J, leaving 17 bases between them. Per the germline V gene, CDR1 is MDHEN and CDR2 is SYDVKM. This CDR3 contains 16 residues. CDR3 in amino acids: CASILGGVGSNQPQHF. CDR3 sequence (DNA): TGTGCCAGCATCCTGGGGGGGGTGGGGAGCAATCAGCCCCAGCATTTT.

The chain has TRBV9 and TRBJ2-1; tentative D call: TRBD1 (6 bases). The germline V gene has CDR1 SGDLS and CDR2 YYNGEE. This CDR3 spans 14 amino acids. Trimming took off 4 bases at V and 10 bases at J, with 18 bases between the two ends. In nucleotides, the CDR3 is TGTGCCAGCAGCCAGGGGTCTAGCTATGGGGAGCAGTTCTTC. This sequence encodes CASSQGSSYGEQFF.

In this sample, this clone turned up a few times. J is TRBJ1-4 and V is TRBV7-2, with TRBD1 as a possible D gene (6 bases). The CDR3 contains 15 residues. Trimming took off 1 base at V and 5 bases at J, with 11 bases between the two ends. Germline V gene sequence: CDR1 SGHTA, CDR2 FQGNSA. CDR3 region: CASSLVGRGNEKLFF. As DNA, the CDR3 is TGTGCCAGCAGCTTAGTGGGCAGGGGAAATGAAAAACTGTTTTTT.

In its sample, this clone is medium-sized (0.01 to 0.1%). The CDR3 here is CASSLGAAYEQYF. The DNA for the CDR3 is TGTGCCAGCAGCTTGGGGGCAGCCTACGAGCAGTACTTC. This sequence joins TRBV5-4 and TRBJ2-7; D uncertain. CDR1 and CDR2 (germline): SGHNT, YYREEE (reference sequence). V lost 0 bases, J lost 2 bases, and 6 bases lay in between. This CDR3 contains 13 residues.

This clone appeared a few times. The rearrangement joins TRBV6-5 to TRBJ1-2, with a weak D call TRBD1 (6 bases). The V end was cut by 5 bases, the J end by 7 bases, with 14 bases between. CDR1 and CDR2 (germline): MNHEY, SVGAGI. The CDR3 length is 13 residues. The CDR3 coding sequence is TGTGCCAGCAGTGAACAGGGATCCTCTGGCTACACCTTC. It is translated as CASSEQGSSGYTF.

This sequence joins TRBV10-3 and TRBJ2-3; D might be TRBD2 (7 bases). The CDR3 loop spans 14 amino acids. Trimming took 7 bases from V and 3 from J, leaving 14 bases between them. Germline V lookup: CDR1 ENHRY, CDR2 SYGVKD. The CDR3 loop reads CAIMGGGRTDTQYF. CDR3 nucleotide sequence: TGTGCCATCATGGGGGGGGGCCGGACAGATACGCAGTATTTT.

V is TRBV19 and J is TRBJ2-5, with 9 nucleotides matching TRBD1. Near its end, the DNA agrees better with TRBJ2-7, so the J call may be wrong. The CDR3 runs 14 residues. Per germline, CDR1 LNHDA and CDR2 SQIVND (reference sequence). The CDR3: CASNSRDRDYEQYF. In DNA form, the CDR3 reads TGTGCCAGTAACTCCCGGGACAGGGACTACGAGCAGTACTTC.

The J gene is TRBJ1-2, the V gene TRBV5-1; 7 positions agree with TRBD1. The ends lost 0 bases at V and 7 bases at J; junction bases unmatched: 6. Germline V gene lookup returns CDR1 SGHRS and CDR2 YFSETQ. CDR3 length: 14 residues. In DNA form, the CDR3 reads TGCGCCAGCAGCTTGGCTGGACAGGACGGTGGCTACACCTTC. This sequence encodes CASSLAGQDGGYTF.

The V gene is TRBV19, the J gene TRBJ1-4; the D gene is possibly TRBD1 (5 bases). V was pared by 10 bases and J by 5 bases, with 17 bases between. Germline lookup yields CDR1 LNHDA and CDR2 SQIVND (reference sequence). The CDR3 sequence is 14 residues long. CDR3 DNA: TGTGCCACTTGGAGGGGACTCAGGAATGAAAAACTGTTTTTT. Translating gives CATWRGLRNEKLFF.

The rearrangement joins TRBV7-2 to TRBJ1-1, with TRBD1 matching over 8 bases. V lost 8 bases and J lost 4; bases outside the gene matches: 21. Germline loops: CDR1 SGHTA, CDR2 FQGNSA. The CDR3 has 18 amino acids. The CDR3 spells CASSPGGIVQGGGTEAFF. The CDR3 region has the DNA TGTGCCAGCTCCCCCGGGGGGATAGTACAGGGGGGGGGCACTGAAGCTTTCTTT.